This TCR beta chain is from a study of Ad26.COV2.S vaccination and SARS-CoV-2 variants (dated by TCRdb to the early 2020s). Concerning the study at large: Vaccine-arm donors came from COV1001, a multicentre, randomized, double-blind, placebo-controlled phase I-IIa trial of Ad26.COV2.S in healthy adults. Trial participants were randomized into five groups of five, in which low-dose or high-dose Ad26.COV2.S was given once or twice, or placebo was given on both occasions. TCRbeta repertoire sequencing was used to assess the specificity and breadth of SARS-CoV-2-reactive T cell receptors after Ad26.COV2.S vaccination. A total of around 32 samples were included in the TCR-sequenced set, comprising 19 Ad26.COV2.S vaccine recipients, 5 placebo recipients and 8 SARS-CoV-2 convalescent individuals. Investigators remained blinded to trial group allocation during experiments and outcome assessment. Ad26.COV2.S was given intramuscularly at 5x10^10 or 1x10^11 viral particles, as a single shot or as two shots 56 days apart. The research as a whole found: After vaccination, spike-specific CD8+ and CD4+ T cell responses were reported to show substantial breadth. Ad26.COV2.S recipients had higher spike-specific TCR breadth than placebo recipients (P = 0.0014). It was noted by the authors that total T cell responses may have been underestimated by the TCR breadth and depth analyses. The study was not powered for comparison of responses between vaccine doses or regimens. Non-spike TCR breadth was comparable between vaccine and placebo recipients, consistent with the vaccine containing only spike.

The intended sense of this specimen's treatment or condition label: about 20 received Ad26.COV2.S at low or high dose, single or two shots; 5 received placebo; per-sample allocation not given. For vaccine and placebo recipients, the sequenced repertoires came from samples collected on day 63 after the first injection. Between 29 July and 7 August 2020, Cohort 1b enrolled 25 adults aged 18-55 years at one site in Boston, USA. Ad26.COV2.S consisted of a replication-incompetent adenovirus type 26 vector by which a prefusion-stabilized SARS-CoV-2 spike protein from the original Wuhan strain was expressed. A remark on this clone: The specificity of this receptor is unknown. No quality values exist for individual bases; no much larger clone is one base distant.

The CDR3 measures 16 amino acids from cysteine to phenylalanine. Kept here is only the CDR3 DNA, which spans 48 bases and is read in frame from base 1. V drops 4 bases and J drops 4 bases, leaving 16 bases in between. Taken from the germline V gene, the CDR1 and CDR2 loops are KGHSH and LQKENI. TCRbeta CDR3 regions were sequenced with the immunoSEQ Assay. After extraction, genomic DNA underwent amplification by bias-controlled multiplex PCR, followed by high-throughput sequencing. For the original study's pipeline: Collapsing and filtering of sequences were performed to quantify the absolute abundance of each unique TCRbeta CDR3 region. T cell fraction was estimated by normalizing TCRbeta template counts to usable DNA, which was measured by amplifying reference genes present in all nucleated cells. Repertoire TCRs were annotated as SARS-CoV-2-specific when V gene, CDR3 amino acid sequence and J gene were exactly matched to a known reactive TCR set. The reference SARS-CoV-2 TCR set was obtained from MIRA and was filtered for enrichment in COVID-19-positive ImmuneCODE repertoires, whereby public or cross-reactive TCRs were removed. Drawing on the MIRA antigens, annotated TCRs were analysed further at the level of specific ORF or position within ORF. Breadth was defined as annotated unique rearrangements over total unique productive rearrangements; depth was the summed frequency of those rearrangements. Group comparisons of TCR breadth used two-sided Wilcoxon rank-sum tests. In its TCRdb copy, this immuneACCESS table keeps in-frame sequences only and misses some clones. Where compared with another copy, unresolved V genes explain less than half of these, and the others have no known cause. For V, J and clone size, that table is used; D and trimming come from the DNA. Present in this sample are around 420,000 clones, roughly 90% of which were seen just once. About 3.5% of the sample rests with the top ten.

Sequenced material: peripheral blood, taken in a trial of Ad26.COV2.S vaccine versus placebo. In this chain, TRBV18 is recombined with TRBJ1-4; 6 matching bases give a weak D call of TRBD1. The sequence came from a person between 18 and 59 years old who received the Ad26.COV2.S COVID-19 vaccine or a placebo. The CDR3 in this case is CASSQGTRPYNEKLFF. At the DNA level, the sequence is TGTGCCAGCTCACAGGGGACACGGCCTTATAATGAAAAACTGTTTTTT.